The 5 T cell receptor beta chains below come from one sample, sequenced in a study of blood T cell repertoires in COVID-19. Libraries were prepared by immunoSEQ multiplex PCR; TCRdb keeps only in-frame clonotypes and omits some of them. The sample includes 95,000 to 100,000 clones, about four fifths of them seen just once. Sequences were obtained from peripheral blood. The receptors were gathered from a human donor in a cohort sampled during active COVID-19.

This clone was picked up a small number of times. V and J are TRBV6-2 or TRBV6-3 and TRBJ2-1; weak D call: TRBD1 (5 bases). The CDR3 totals 16 residues. V dropped 0 bases and J dropped 1 base, with 10 bases sitting between them. Germline CDR1 and CDR2: MNHEY and SVGEGT. The CDR3, as DNA: TGTGCCAGCAGTTACTCGACGGCAGGGTCCTACAATGAGCAGTTCTTC. It specifies CASSYSTAGSYNEQFF.

The V gene is TRBV5-1, the J gene TRBJ2-7; 11 bases map to TRBD1. CDR1 is SGHRS, CDR2 YFSETQ, per germline. V gave up 1 base and J gave up 0 bases; unmatched junction bases: 3. This CDR3 has 16 amino acids. CDR3: CASSLPGTGGSYEQYF. CDR3 DNA: TGCGCCAGCAGCTTGCCCGGGACAGGGGGCTCCTACGAGCAGTACTTC. The full variable domain, rest sourced from reference TRBV5-1 and TRBJ2-7, is KAGVTQTPRYLIKTRGQQVTLSCSPISGHRSVSWYQQTPGQGLQFLFEYFSETQRNKGNFPGRFSGRQFSNSRSEMNVSTLELGDSALYLCASSLPGTGGSYEQYFGPGTRLTVT.

The chain employs TRBV18 and TRBJ2-3; 8 nucleotides line up with TRBD1. Unmatched junction bases numbered 5, after V lost 2 bases and J lost 4 bases. The CDR3 is 15 amino acids. In germline, CDR1 is KGHSH, CDR2 LQKENI. For the CDR3, the DNA is TGTGCCAGCTCACCAACGACAGGGGAGGCAGATACGCAGTATTTT. It yields the protein CASSPTTGEADTQYF.

The chain carries TRBV3-1 (or the pseudogene TRBV3-2) and TRBJ2-5, with 10 bases that match TRBD2. From germline, CDR1 is LGHDT and CDR2 YNNKEL (reference sequence). V shed 1 base, J shed 4 bases, and the junction held 6 bases outside the gene matches. The CDR3 totals 16 residues. This CDR3 reads CASSQGASGSIETQYF. In DNA form, the CDR3 reads TGTGCCAGCAGCCAAGGGGCTAGCGGGAGTATAGAGACCCAGTACTTC.

The chain recombines TRBV20-1 with TRBJ2-1; the D gene is possibly TRBD2 (6 bases). CDR3 size: 11 residues. Per germline, CDR1 DFQATT and CDR2 SNEGSKA (reference sequence). V gave up 7 bases and J gave up 5 bases, with 9 bases separating them. The CDR3 protein is CSVGGDNEQFF. The CDR3 DNA reads TGCAGTGTTGGCGGGGACAATGAGCAGTTCTTC.